The sequence of this T cell receptor beta chain was determined in a study of cytomegalovirus exposure and HLA in healthy donors. Notes on the study in general: The majority of CMV-associated TCR beta chains were reported as apparently HLA-restricted in a later analysis. A later analysis, which compared TCR beta chains of equal frequency, found the HLA-associated ones more clonally expanded.

V lost 5 bases and J lost 5, with 15 bases in between. In germline, CDR1 is LNHDA, CDR2 SQIVND (reference sequence). There are 14 residues in the CDR3. Note on this clone: The antigen is not known.

The PCR employed 60 Vbeta primers together with 13 Jbeta primers. TCRdb's copy holds only in-frame clones and misses some; the assay was immunoSEQ multiplex PCR. The sample shows about 140,000 clones, approximately 71% of them seen only once. The sequenced material came from PBMCs. The TCR was taken from a man between 25 and 39 years old in good health and CMV-seronegative. V usage is TRBV19 and J usage is TRBJ2-5; D is perhaps TRBD2 (6 bases). The CDR3 here is CASSAGLRGETQYF. CDR3 bases: TGTGCCAGTAGTGCGGGACTCCGGGGGGAGACCCAGTACTTC.